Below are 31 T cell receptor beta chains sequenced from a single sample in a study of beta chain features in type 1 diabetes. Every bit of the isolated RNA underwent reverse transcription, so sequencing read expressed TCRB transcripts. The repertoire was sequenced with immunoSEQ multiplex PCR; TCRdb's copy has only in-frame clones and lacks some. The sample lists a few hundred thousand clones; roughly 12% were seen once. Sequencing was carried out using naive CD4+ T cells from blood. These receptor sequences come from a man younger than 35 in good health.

The CDR3 nucleotides are TGTGCCAGTAGTATCGGACAGTTCGAAGCTTTCTTT. It specifies CASSIGQFEAFF. The chain recombines TRBV19 with TRBJ1-1; weak D call: TRBD1 (6 bases). Per the germline V gene, CDR1 is LNHDA and CDR2 is SQIVND (reference sequence). Trimming left V 3 bases short and J 8 bases short, with 10 bases between. The CDR3 totals 12 residues. The complete variable domain, with remaining parts taken from reference TRBV19 and TRBJ1-1, reads DGGITQSPKYLFRKEGQNVTLSCEQNLNHDAMYWYRQDPGQGLRLIYYSQIVNDFQKGDIAEGYSVSREKKESFPLTVTSAQKNPTAFYLCASSIGQFEAFFGQGTRLTVV.

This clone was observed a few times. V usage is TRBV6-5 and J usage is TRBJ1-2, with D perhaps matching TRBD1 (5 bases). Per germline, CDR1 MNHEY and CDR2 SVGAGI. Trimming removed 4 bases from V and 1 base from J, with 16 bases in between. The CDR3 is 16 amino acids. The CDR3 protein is CASSSSGISDNYGYTF. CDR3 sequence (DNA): TGTGCCAGCAGTTCATCAGGGATTTCTGATAACTATGGCTACACCTTC.

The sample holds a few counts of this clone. The CDR3 sequence: CASSRGQGSDTQYF. The CDR3 bases are TGTGCCAGCAGCCGCGGACAGGGCTCAGATACGCAGTATTTT. The chain couples TRBV7-3 to TRBJ2-3; 8 positions agree with TRBD1. Germline V gene lookup returns CDR1 SGHTA and CDR2 FQGTGA. The CDR3 length is 14 residues. V trimming: 5 bases; J trimming: 4 bases; junction bases outside the gene matches: 5.

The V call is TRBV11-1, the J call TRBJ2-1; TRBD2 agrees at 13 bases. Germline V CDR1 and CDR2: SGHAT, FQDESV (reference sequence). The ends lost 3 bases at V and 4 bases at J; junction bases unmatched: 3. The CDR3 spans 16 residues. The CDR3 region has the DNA TGTGCCAGCAGCTTCGGGACTAGCGGGACTTACAATGAGCAGTTCTTC. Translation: CASSFGTSGTYNEQFF.

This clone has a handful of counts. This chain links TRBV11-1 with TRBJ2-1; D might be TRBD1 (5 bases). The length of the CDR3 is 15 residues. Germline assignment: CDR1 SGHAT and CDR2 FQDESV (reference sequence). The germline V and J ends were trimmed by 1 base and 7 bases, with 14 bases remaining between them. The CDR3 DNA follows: TGTGCCAGCAGCTTAGATTCGGCAGGGTGGAATGAGCAGTTCTTC. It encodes CASSLDSAGWNEQFF.

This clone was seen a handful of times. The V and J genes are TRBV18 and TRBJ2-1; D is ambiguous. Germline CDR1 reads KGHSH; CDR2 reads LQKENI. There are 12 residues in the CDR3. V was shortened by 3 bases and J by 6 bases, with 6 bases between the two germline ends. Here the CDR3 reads CASSPGSNEQFF. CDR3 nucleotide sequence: TGTGCCAGCTCACCCGGGTCCAATGAGCAGTTCTTC.

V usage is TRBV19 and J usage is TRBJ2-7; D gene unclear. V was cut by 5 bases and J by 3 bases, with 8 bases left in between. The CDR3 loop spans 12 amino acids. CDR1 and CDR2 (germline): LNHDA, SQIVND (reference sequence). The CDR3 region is CASSQNSYEQYF. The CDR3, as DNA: TGTGCCAGTAGTCAAAACAGCTACGAGCAGTACTTC. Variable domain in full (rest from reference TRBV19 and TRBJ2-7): DGGITQSPKYLFRKEGQNVTLSCEQNLNHDAMYWYRQDPGQGLRLIYYSQIVNDFQKGDIAEGYSVSREKKESFPLTVTSAQKNPTAFYLCASSQNSYEQYFGPGTRLTVT.

CDR3 sequence reads: CSGAGDRIGAFF. In nucleotides, the CDR3 is TGCAGCGGAGCGGGGGACCGCATAGGTGCTTTCTTT. The genes are TRBV29-1 and TRBJ1-1; TRBD1 is a possible D gene (5 bases). Between the trimmed V and J ends, which lost 7 bases and 11 bases, there was a span of 20 bases. The CDR3 has 12 residues. The germline gives CDR1 SQVTM, CDR2 ANQGSEA.

The CDR3 coding sequence is TGTGCCAGCTCGGGGGGGGTGAACACTGAAGCTTTCTTT. It yields the protein CASSGGVNTEAFF. The rearrangement joins TRBV28 to TRBJ1-1, with a possible D match to TRBD1 (5 bases). Trimming removed 8 bases at V and 0 bases at J, with 10 bases between. The germline V gene has CDR1 MDHEN and CDR2 SYDVKM. The CDR3 is 13 residues long.

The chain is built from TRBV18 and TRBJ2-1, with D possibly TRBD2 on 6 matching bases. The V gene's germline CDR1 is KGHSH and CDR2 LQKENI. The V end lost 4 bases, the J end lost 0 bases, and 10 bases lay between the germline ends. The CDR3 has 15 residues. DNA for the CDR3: TGTGCCAGCTCACTAACGACTAGCTCCTACAATGAGCAGTTCTTC. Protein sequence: CASSLTTSSYNEQFF.

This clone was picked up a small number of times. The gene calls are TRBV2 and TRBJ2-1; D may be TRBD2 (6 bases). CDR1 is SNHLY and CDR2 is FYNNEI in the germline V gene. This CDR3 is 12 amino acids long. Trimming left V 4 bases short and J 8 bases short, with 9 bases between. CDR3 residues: CASSVRGDEQFF. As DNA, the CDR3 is TGTGCCAGCAGTGTCCGCGGGGATGAGCAGTTCTTC.

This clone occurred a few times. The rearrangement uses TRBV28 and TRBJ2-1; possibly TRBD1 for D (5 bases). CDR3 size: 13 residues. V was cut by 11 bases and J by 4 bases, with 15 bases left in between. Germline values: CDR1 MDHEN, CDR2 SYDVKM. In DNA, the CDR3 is TGTGCCGGTGGAGACAGAACTTACAATGAGCAGTTCTTC. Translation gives CAGGDRTYNEQFF.

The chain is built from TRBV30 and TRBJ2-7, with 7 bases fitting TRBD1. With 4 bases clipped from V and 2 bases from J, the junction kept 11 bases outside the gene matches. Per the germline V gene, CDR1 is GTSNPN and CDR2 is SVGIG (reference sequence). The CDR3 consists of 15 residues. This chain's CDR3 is CAWTKGAIPPYEQYF. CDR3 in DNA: TGTGCCTGGACGAAGGGGGCGATACCTCCCTACGAGCAGTACTTC.

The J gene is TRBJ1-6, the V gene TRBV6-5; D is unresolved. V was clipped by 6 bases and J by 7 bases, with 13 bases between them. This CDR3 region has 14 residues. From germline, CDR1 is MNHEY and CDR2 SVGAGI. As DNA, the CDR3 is TGTGCCAGCAGCACTCTTCAGGTGAATTCACCCCTCCACTTT. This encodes CASSTLQVNSPLHF.

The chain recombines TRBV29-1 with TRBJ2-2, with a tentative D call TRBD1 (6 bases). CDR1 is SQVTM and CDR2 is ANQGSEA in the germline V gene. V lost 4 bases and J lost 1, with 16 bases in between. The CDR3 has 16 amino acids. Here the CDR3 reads CSVAFSQGRNTGELFF. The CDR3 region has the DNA TGCAGCGTTGCTTTCTCCCAGGGGAGGAACACCGGGGAGCTGTTTTTT.

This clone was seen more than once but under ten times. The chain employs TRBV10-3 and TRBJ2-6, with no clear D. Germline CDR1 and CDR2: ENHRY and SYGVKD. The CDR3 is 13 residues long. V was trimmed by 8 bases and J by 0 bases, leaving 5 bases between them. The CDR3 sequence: CAIGVSGANVLTF. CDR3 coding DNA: TGTGCCATCGGAGTCTCTGGGGCCAACGTCCTGACTTTC.

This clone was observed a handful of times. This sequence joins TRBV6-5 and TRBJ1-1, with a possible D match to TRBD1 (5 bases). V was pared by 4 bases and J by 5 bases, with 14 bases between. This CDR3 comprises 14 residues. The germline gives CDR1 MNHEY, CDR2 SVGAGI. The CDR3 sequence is CASSSQGVVTEAFF. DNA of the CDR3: TGTGCCAGCAGTTCGCAAGGGGTGGTGACTGAAGCTTTCTTT.

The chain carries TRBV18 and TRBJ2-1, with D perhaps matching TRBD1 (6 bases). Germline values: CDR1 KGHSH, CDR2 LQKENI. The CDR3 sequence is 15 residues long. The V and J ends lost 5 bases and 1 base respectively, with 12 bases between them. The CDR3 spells CASSSFGTSYNEQFF. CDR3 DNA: TGTGCCAGCTCATCCTTCGGGACATCCTACAATGAGCAGTTCTTC.

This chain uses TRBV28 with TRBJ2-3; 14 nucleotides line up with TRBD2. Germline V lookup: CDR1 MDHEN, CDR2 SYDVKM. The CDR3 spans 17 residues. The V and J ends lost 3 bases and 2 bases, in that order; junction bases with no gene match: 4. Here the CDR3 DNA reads TGTGCCAGCAGTTTGGGGACTAGCGGGAGCCACACAGATACGCAGTATTTT. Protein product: CASSLGTSGSHTDTQYF. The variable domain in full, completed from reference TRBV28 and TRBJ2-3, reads DVKVTQSSRYLVKRTGEKVFLECVQDMDHENMFWYRQDPGLGLRLIYFSYDVKMKEKGDIPEGYSVSREKKERFSLILESASTNQTSMYLCASSLGTSGSHTDTQYFGPGTRLTVL.

CDR3 in amino acids: CASSLEGRNYGYTF. CDR3 sequence (DNA): TGTGCCAGCAGCTTGGAGGGGCGGAACTATGGCTACACCTTC. The chain uses TRBV5-6 and TRBJ1-2; weak D call: TRBD1 (5 bases). The CDR3 is 14 amino acids. Germline lookup yields CDR1 SGHDT and CDR2 YYEEEE. The germline V and J ends were trimmed by 0 bases and 2 bases, with 8 bases remaining between them.

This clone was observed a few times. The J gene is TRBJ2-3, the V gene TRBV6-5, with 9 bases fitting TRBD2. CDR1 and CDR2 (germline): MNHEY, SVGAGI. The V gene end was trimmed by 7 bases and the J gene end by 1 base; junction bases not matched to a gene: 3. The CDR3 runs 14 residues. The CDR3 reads CASTQRGGTDTQYF. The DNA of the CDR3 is TGTGCCAGCACCCAGCGGGGGGGCACAGATACGCAGTATTTT.

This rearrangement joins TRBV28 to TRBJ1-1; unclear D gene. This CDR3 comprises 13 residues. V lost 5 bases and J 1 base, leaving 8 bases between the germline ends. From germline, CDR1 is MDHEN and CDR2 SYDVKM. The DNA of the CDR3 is TGTGCCAGCAGTCGACACGAGAACACTGAAGCTTTCTTT. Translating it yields CASSRHENTEAFF.

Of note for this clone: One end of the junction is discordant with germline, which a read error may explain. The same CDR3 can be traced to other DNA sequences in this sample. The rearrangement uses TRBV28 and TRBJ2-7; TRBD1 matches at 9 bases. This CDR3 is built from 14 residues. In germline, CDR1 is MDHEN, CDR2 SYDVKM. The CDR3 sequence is CASSLWDRVLEQYF. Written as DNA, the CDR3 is TGTGCCAGTAGTTTATGGGACAGGGTCCTCGAGCAGTACTTC.

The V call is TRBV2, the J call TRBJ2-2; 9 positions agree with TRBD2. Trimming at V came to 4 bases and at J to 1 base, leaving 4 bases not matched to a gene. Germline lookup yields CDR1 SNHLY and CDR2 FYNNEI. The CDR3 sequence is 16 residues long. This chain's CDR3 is CASSVFSGRNTGELFF. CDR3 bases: TGTGCCAGCAGTGTGTTTAGCGGGAGGAACACCGGGGAGCTGTTTTTT.

The CDR3 nucleotides read TGTGCCAGCAGGACCCTCTGGAGTGGGAGCACAGATACGCAGTATTTT. This codes for CASRTLWSGSTDTQYF. The chain uses TRBV28 and TRBJ2-3; D unclear. The CDR3 contains 16 residues. Germline CDR1 is MDHEN and CDR2 is SYDVKM. Between the trimmed V and J ends, which lost 6 bases and 0 bases, there was a span of 16 bases.

The CDR3: CASSYGTNEQYF. The CDR3 DNA reads TGTGCCAGCAGTTACGGAACTAACGAGCAGTACTTC. The rearrangement joins TRBV28 to TRBJ2-7; D gene uncertain. CDR3 length equals 12 residues. Per the germline V gene, CDR1 is MDHEN and CDR2 is SYDVKM. V was clipped by 4 bases and J by 5 bases, with 9 bases between them. Using reference TRBV28 and TRBJ2-7 for the parts outside the CDR3, the full variable domain is DVKVTQSSRYLVKRTGEKVFLECVQDMDHENMFWYRQDPGLGLRLIYFSYDVKMKEKGDIPEGYSVSREKKERFSLILESASTNQTSMYLCASSYGTNEQYFGPGTRLTVT.

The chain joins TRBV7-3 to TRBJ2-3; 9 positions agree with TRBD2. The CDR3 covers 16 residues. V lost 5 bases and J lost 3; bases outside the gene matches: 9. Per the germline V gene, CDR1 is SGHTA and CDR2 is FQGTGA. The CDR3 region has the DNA TGTGCCAGCAGCCCAACCCCTAGCGGGGTGACAGATACGCAGTATTTT. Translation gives CASSPTPSGVTDTQYF.

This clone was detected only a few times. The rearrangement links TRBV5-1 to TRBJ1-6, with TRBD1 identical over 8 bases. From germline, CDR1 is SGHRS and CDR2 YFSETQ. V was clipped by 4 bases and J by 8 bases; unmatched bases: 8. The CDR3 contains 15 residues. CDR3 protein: CASSPRQGKDSPLHF. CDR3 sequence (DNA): TGCGCCAGCAGCCCGCGACAGGGGAAAGATTCACCCCTCCACTTT.

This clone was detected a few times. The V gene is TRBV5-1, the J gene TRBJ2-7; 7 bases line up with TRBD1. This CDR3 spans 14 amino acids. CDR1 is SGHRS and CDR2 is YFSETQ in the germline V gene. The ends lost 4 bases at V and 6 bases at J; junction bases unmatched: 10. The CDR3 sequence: CASSPDRSGGEQYF. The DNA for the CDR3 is TGCGCCAGCAGCCCCGACAGGTCAGGGGGCGAGCAGTACTTC.

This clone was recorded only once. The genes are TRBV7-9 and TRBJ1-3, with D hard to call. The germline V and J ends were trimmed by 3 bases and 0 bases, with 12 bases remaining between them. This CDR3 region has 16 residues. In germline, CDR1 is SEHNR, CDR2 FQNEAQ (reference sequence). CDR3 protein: CASSFLASYSGNTIYF. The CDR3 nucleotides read TGTGCCAGCAGCTTCCTTGCCTCCTACTCTGGAAACACCATATATTTT.

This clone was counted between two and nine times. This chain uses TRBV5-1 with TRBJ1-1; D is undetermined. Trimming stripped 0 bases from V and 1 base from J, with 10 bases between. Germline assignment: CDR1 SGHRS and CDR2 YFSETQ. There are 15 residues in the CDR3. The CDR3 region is CASSLGGGSNTEAFF. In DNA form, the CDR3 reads TGCGCCAGCAGCTTGGGTGGAGGGTCGAACACTGAAGCTTTCTTT.